These 26 T cell receptor beta chains were all obtained from the same sample, sequenced in a study of blood T cell repertoires in COVID-19. TCRdb's copy holds only in-frame clones and misses some; the assay was immunoSEQ multiplex PCR. This sample has around 230,000 clones; approximately 84% occur once, and the top ten carry about 15%. The source material was PBMCs or T cells enriched from blood (not recorded which). These receptors originate from a man aged 35 to 55 who had recovered from COVID-19.

V is TRBV25-1 and J is TRBJ2-7; TRBD2 might be the D (5 bases). The V gene lost 8 bases and the J gene lost 1 base, with 9 bases spanning the gap. The germline gives CDR1 MGHDK, CDR2 SYGVNS. The CDR3 runs 12 residues. The CDR3: CASRGLSYEQYF. In DNA, the CDR3 is TGTGCCAGCCGAGGGCTTTCCTACGAGCAGTACTTC.

The rearrangement links TRBV5-4 to TRBJ1-2; D gene uncertain. This CDR3 is 14 amino acids long. V was clipped by 0 bases and J by 7 bases, with 13 bases between them. Germline loops: CDR1 SGHNT, CDR2 YYREEE (reference sequence). The CDR3 loop is CASSLDRLTSGYTF. CDR3 in DNA: TGTGCCAGCAGCTTGGATCGCCTCACGAGTGGCTACACCTTC. The full variable domain, completed using reference TRBV5-4 and TRBJ1-2, is ETGVTQSPTHLIKTRGQQVTLRCSSQSGHNTVSWYQQALGQGPQFIFQYYREEENGRGNFPPRFSGLQFPNYSSELNVNALELDDSALYLCASSLDRLTSGYTFGSGTRLTVV.

J is TRBJ2-7 and V is TRBV19; 7 bases are a match to TRBD2. The V gene's germline CDR1 is LNHDA and CDR2 SQIVND (reference sequence). The ends lost 2 bases at V and 2 bases at J; junction bases unmatched: 6. The CDR3 loop spans 15 amino acids. In DNA, the CDR3 is TGTGCCAGTAGTATATATCCTAGCGGTGCCTACGAGCAGTACTTC. Amino acid sequence: CASSIYPSGAYEQYF.

This rearrangement joins TRBV18 to TRBJ2-2; D is undetermined. CDR1 is KGHSH and CDR2 is LQKENI in the germline V gene. The CDR3 totals 14 residues. Trimming left V 4 bases short and J 1 base short, with 7 bases between. CDR3 DNA sequence: TGTGCCAGCTCACGTAACAAGAACACCGGGGAGCTGTTTTTT. This codes for CASSRNKNTGELFF. Looking up the rest from reference TRBV18 and TRBJ2-2 gives the full variable domain: NAGVMQNPRHLVRRRGQEARLRCSPMKGHSHVYWYRQLPEEGLKFMVYLQKENIIDESGMPKERFSAEFPKEGPSILRIQQVVRGDSAAYFCASSRNKNTGELFFGEGSRLTVL.

This sequence joins TRBV29-1 and TRBJ2-5, with 7 positions matching TRBD2. J lost 3 bases, V lost 7 bases, and 11 bases had no gene match. Germline values: CDR1 SQVTM, CDR2 ANQGSEA. This CDR3 contains 14 residues. CDR3 nucleotides: TGCAGCGCCGGTAGACTAGCCGCTGAAGAGACCCAGTACTTC. It is translated as CSAGRLAAEETQYF.

The chain uses TRBV5-4 and TRBJ2-5, with TRBD1 as a possible D gene (5 bases). Germline CDR1 is SGHNT and CDR2 is YYREEE (reference sequence). V was trimmed by 2 bases and J by 4 bases, leaving 15 bases between them. The CDR3 is made up of 15 amino acids. CDR3 nucleotide sequence: TGTGCCAGCAGCTTCCCTCTCGGTCAGGGAGAGACCCAGTACTTC. Its translation is CASSFPLGQGETQYF.

The V and J genes are TRBV9 and TRBJ2-1; D is ambiguous. Germline CDR1 SGDLS, CDR2 YYNGEE. CDR3 length equals 14 residues. Trimming cost V 0 bases and J 10 bases, with 14 bases left between them. The CDR3 protein is CASSVVLSSGEQFF. The CDR3 DNA reads as TGTGCCAGCAGCGTAGTGCTATCCTCCGGGGAGCAGTTCTTC.

The chain recombines TRBV27 with TRBJ1-3, with a possible D match to TRBD1 (6 bases). This CDR3 has 13 residues. The germline V gene has CDR1 MNHEY and CDR2 SMNVEV (reference sequence). The V end lost 7 bases, the J end lost 2 bases, and 9 bases lay between the germline ends. The CDR3 nucleotides read TGTGCCAGCACTAACAGGGCTGGAAACACCATATATTTT. Its translation: CASTNRAGNTIYF.

The chain is built from TRBV11-3 and TRBJ2-2; 12 bases line up with TRBD1. The length of the CDR3 is 18 residues. The junction had 15 bases not matched to a gene; V was cut back by 6 bases and J by 7 bases. The V gene's germline CDR1 is SGHNT and CDR2 YENEEA. DNA of the CDR3: TGTGCCAGCAGTCCTACACCCGGGACAGGGGGCTCTGGCGGGGAGCTGTTTTTT. As protein: CASSPTPGTGGSGGELFF.

This chain connects TRBV5-4 to TRBJ2-5; TRBD1 agrees at 8 bases. V lost 3 bases to trimming and J lost 5 bases; unmatched junction nucleotides: 6. The CDR3 has 14 residues. Germline loops: CDR1 SGHNT, CDR2 YYREEE (reference sequence). As DNA, the CDR3 is TGTGCCAGCAGCTCGGGACAGGCTAGGGAGACCCAGTACTTC. Translating gives CASSSGQARETQYF.

The chain combines TRBV28 with TRBJ1-5; D gene ambiguous. The CDR3 sequence is 14 residues long. Germline CDR1 is MDHEN and CDR2 is SYDVKM. Trimming left V 8 bases short and J 4 bases short, with 15 bases between. CDR3: CASRIPRGNQPQHF. CDR3 bases: TGTGCCAGCCGAATTCCGCGGGGAAATCAGCCCCAGCATTTT.

In the case of this clone: The germline gene is not matched at one end of the junction; a read error may be the cause. The J gene is TRBJ1-6, the V gene TRBV7-9, with a possible D match to TRBD1 (6 bases). The CDR3 is made up of 15 amino acids. CDR1 is SEHNR and CDR2 is FQNEAQ in the germline V gene (reference sequence). CDR3 nucleotide sequence: TGTGCCAGCAGCCCACCGGGACACTATACTTCACCCCTCCACTTT. This encodes CASSPPGHYTSPLHF.

This rearrangement joins TRBV6-5 to TRBJ2-7; the D is unclear. Germline CDR1 and CDR2: MNHEY and SVGAGI. V was shortened by 2 bases and J by 3 bases, with 11 bases between the two germline ends. This CDR3 has 14 amino acids. The CDR3 here is CASSYLRNYYEQYF. The DNA for the CDR3 is TGTGCCAGCAGTTACCTCCGCAACTACTACGAGCAGTACTTC.

This chain connects TRBV27 to TRBJ1-1; 7 nucleotides match TRBD1. The ends lost 5 bases at V and 1 base at J; junction bases unmatched: 4. Germline CDR1 and CDR2: MNHEY and SMNVEV (reference sequence). This CDR3 spans 14 amino acids. The CDR3 nucleotides read TGTGCCAGCAGTCCTGCAGGGGGGAACACTGAAGCTTTCTTT. It codes for CASSPAGGNTEAFF.

This clone was recorded only once. This sequence joins TRBV10-3 and TRBJ2-3; 7 bases match TRBD2. V lost 7 bases to trimming and J lost 1 base; unmatched junction nucleotides: 8. The CDR3 sequence is 15 residues long. The germline gives CDR1 ENHRY, CDR2 SYGVKD. DNA of the CDR3: TGTGCCATCAAATTTTCGCTAGCGGGCACAGATACGCAGTATTTT. Translation gives CAIKFSLAGTDTQYF.

The genes are TRBV10-3 and TRBJ2-7, with TRBD2 identical over 7 bases. The CDR3 extends over 13 amino acids. Trimming at V came to 9 bases and at J to 6 bases, leaving 11 bases not matched to a gene. CDR1 and CDR2 (germline): ENHRY, SYGVKD. The CDR3, as DNA: TGTGCCATGGGGGGGACTCCTTTTGGCGAGCAGTACTTC. Protein sequence: CAMGGTPFGEQYF.

The chain is built from TRBV5-8 and TRBJ2-5, with 11 bases lining up with TRBD2. The germline gives CDR1 SGHTS, CDR2 YDEGEE. V lost 0 bases, J lost 5 bases, and 6 bases stayed unmatched. CDR3 length: 16 residues. CDR3 residues: CASSLDSGGAIETQYF. In nucleotides, the CDR3 is TGTGCCAGCAGCTTGGATAGCGGGGGGGCCATCGAGACCCAGTACTTC. The full variable domain, its missing parts supplied by reference TRBV5-8 and TRBJ2-5, is EAGVTQSPTHLIKTRGQQATLRCSPISGHTSVYWYQQALGLGLQFLLWYDEGEERNRGNFPPRFSGRQFPNYSSELNVNALELEDSALYLCASSLDSGGAIETQYFGPGTRLLVL.

V is TRBV11-2 and J is TRBJ2-3; unclear D gene. Trimming pared 5 bases from V and 4 bases from J, leaving 16 bases between. This CDR3 has 15 residues. CDR1 and CDR2 from the germline V gene are SGHAT and FQNNGV. The CDR3 region is CASSLNNMGADTQYF. The CDR3 DNA reads as TGTGCCAGCAGCCTTAATAACATGGGCGCAGATACGCAGTATTTT.

This clone came up a few times. This sequence joins TRBV7-8 and TRBJ2-1; 11 bases map to TRBD2. Trimming cost V 7 bases and J 4 bases; bases outside gene matches: 3. The germline gives CDR1 SGHVS, CDR2 FQNEAQ. This CDR3 comprises 14 residues. CDR3 region: CASKASGGYNEQFF. CDR3 DNA: TGTGCCAGCAAGGCTAGCGGGGGGTACAATGAGCAGTTCTTC. Full variable domain (rest looked up from reference TRBV7-8 and TRBJ2-1): GAGVSQSPRYKVAKRGQDVALRCDPISGHVSLFWYQQALGQGPEFLTYFQNEAQLDKSGLPSDRFFAERPEGSVSTLKIQRTQQEDSAVYLCASKASGGYNEQFFGPGTRLTVL.

This clone has only a few counts. This chain links TRBV11-2 with TRBJ2-1; tentative D call: TRBD2 (5 bases). V lost 2 bases and J 5 bases, leaving 10 bases between the germline ends. This CDR3 spans 14 amino acids. Per the germline V gene, CDR1 is SGHAT and CDR2 is FQNNGV. The CDR3 reads CASSLRGLDNEQFF. In DNA form, the CDR3 reads TGTGCCAGCAGCTTACGGGGTCTCGACAATGAGCAGTTCTTC.

This clone was seen only a few times. The CDR3 protein is CASSYFGTEFNYGYTF. For the CDR3, the DNA is TGTGCCAGCAGTTACTTTGGGACAGAATTTAACTATGGCTACACCTTC. The chain recombines TRBV6-5 with TRBJ1-2, with 7 nucleotides matching TRBD1. CDR3 length: 16 residues. CDR1 is MNHEY, CDR2 SVGAGI, per germline. V shed 1 base, J shed 1 base, and the junction held 6 bases outside the gene matches.

This clone has just a few counts. This rearrangement joins TRBV6-6 to TRBJ1-1; 8 bases are shared with TRBD1. The V segment lost 5 bases and the J segment 0 bases; nucleotides outside the gene matches: 2. This CDR3 is 14 amino acids long. Germline V gene lookup returns CDR1 MNHNY and CDR2 SVGAGI (reference sequence). The CDR3 region is CASSRQGLNTEAFF. The CDR3 coding sequence is TGTGCCAGCAGTCGACAGGGGTTGAACACTGAAGCTTTCTTT.

The J gene is TRBJ1-1, the V gene TRBV3-1 (or the pseudogene TRBV3-2), with TRBD1 matching over 8 bases. J gave up 3 bases and V 4 bases, and 1 base lay outside the gene matches. Germline V CDR1 and CDR2: LGHDT, YNNKEL (reference sequence). CDR3 length: 13 amino acids. The CDR3 loop is CASSRQGHTEAFF. The CDR3 region has the DNA TGTGCCAGCAGCCGACAGGGGCACACTGAAGCTTTCTTT.

The chain employs TRBV5-8 and TRBJ1-5; D is undetermined. The CDR3 extends over 11 amino acids. Trimming removed 0 bases from V and 11 bases from J, with 6 bases in between. Germline V gene sequence: CDR1 SGHTS, CDR2 YDEGEE. Written as DNA, the CDR3 is TGTGCCAGCAGCTTGGATCGGGCCCAGCATTTT. This sequence encodes CASSLDRAQHF. Full variable domain (missing parts from reference TRBV5-8 and TRBJ1-5): EAGVTQSPTHLIKTRGQQATLRCSPISGHTSVYWYQQALGLGLQFLLWYDEGEERNRGNFPPRFSGRQFPNYSSELNVNALELEDSALYLCASSLDRAQHFGDGTRLSIL.

This chain joins TRBV29-1 and TRBJ2-6; D is uncertain. CDR3 length: 15 amino acids. With 2 bases removed from V and 0 bases from J, the gap between germline ends came to 8 bases. Germline values: CDR1 SQVTM, CDR2 ANQGSEA. CDR3 region: CSVERGPSGANVLTF. CDR3 nucleotide sequence: TGCAGCGTTGAACGCGGCCCCTCTGGGGCCAACGTCCTGACTTTC.

The genes are TRBV10-3 and TRBJ1-3; no definite D call. Per the germline V gene, CDR1 is ENHRY and CDR2 is SYGVKD. Deletions cut 0 bases from V and 0 bases from J, with 6 bases between. This CDR3 has 15 amino acids. CDR3 residues: CAISESGDSGNTIYF. The CDR3 nucleotides are TGTGCCATCAGTGAGTCGGGAGACTCTGGAAACACCATATATTTT.